Presented here are 28 T cell receptor beta chains from one specimen sequenced in a study of blood T cell repertoires in COVID-19. The method was immunoSEQ multiplex PCR; TCRdb's version includes in-frame clones alone and lacks a portion of them. This table has approximately 290,000 clones, roughly 90% appearing once. Input material: PBMCs or T cells enriched from blood (not recorded which). These TCRs come from a young woman who had recovered from COVID-19.

The rearrangement joins TRBV11-2 to TRBJ2-2; D may be TRBD2 (6 bases). The germline V gene has CDR1 SGHAT and CDR2 FQNNGV. The CDR3 runs to 14 residues. V lost 1 base, J lost 4 bases, and 7 bases lay in between. The CDR3 nucleotides are TGTGCCAGCAGCTTAGGGGGGGTCACCGGGGAGCTGTTTTTT. Its protein product is CASSLGGVTGELFF.

The rearrangement joins TRBV5-5 to TRBJ2-7; perhaps TRBD1 as D (6 bases). Germline V gene sequence: CDR1 SGHKS, CDR2 YYEKEE (reference sequence). The CDR3 sequence is 15 residues long. The germline V and J ends were trimmed by 6 bases and 2 bases, with 18 bases remaining between them. Here the CDR3 reads CASTPRTADPYEQYF. Here the CDR3 DNA reads TGTGCCAGCACTCCTCGGACAGCGGATCCCTACGAGCAGTACTTC. Filled out from reference TRBV5-5 and TRBJ2-7, the complete variable domain reads DAGVTQSPTHLIKTRGQQVTLRCSPISGHKSVSWYQQVLGQGPQFIFQYYEKEERGRGNFPDRFSARQFPNYSSELNVNALLLGDSALYLCASTPRTADPYEQYFGPGTRLTVT.

The V gene is TRBV11-3, the J gene TRBJ2-5, with 9 nucleotides matching TRBD1. The CDR3 has 15 amino acids. CDR1 is SGHNT, CDR2 YENEEA, per germline. With 5 bases clipped from V and 2 bases from J, the junction kept 6 bases outside the gene matches. CDR3 sequence: CASSPGTGYQETQYF. CDR3 sequence (DNA): TGTGCCAGCAGCCCCGGGACAGGGTATCAAGAGACCCAGTACTTC.

The chain carries TRBV3-1 (or the pseudogene TRBV3-2) and TRBJ2-7; 7 bases line up with TRBD2. Trimming took 3 bases from V and 7 from J; bases not matched to a gene: 12. The CDR3 sequence is 15 residues long. The germline V gene encodes CDR1 LGHDT and CDR2 YNNKEL (reference sequence). Written as DNA, the CDR3 is TGTGCCAGCAGCCACCCCTCTCTGTTGGGGGGGGAGCAGTACTTC. Translating gives CASSHPSLLGGEQYF.

This chain uses TRBV7-6 with TRBJ1-1; 10 bases agree with TRBD1. The V and J ends lost 3 bases and 5 bases, in that order; junction bases with no gene match: 3. CDR3 size: 14 residues. CDR1 and CDR2 from the germline V gene are SGHVS and FNYEAQ. CDR3 sequence reads: CASSLDRGGTEAFF. The CDR3 DNA reads TGTGCCAGCAGCTTGGACAGGGGGGGAACTGAAGCTTTCTTT.

The V call is TRBV5-4, the J call TRBJ2-7; 7 bases agree with TRBD1. This CDR3 has 15 residues. V shed 0 bases, J shed 2 bases, and the junction held 5 bases outside the gene matches. From germline, CDR1 is SGHNT and CDR2 YYREEE (reference sequence). This chain's CDR3 is CASSLGQGSTYEQYF. The CDR3 DNA is TGTGCCAGCAGCTTGGGACAGGGAAGTACCTACGAGCAGTACTTC.

This clone occurred once. This chain connects TRBV11-2 to TRBJ2-6; D is perhaps TRBD2 (6 bases). CDR1 and CDR2 from the germline V gene are SGHAT and FQNNGV. CDR3 length equals 18 residues. Trimming removed 5 bases at V and 2 bases at J, with 19 bases between. CDR3 sequence (DNA): TGTGCCAGCAGCCTCGAAGAGGGAGGAATTGCTGGGGCCAACGTCCTGACTTTC. Protein sequence: CASSLEEGGIAGANVLTF.

The genes are TRBV24-1 and TRBJ2-3, with D perhaps TRBD2 (6 bases). This CDR3 comprises 17 residues. CDR1 is KGHDR, CDR2 SFDVKD, per germline. The V and J ends lost 2 bases and 3 bases respectively, with 17 bases between them. The CDR3 sequence: CATSDSRGGFGTDTQYF. As DNA, the CDR3 is TGTGCCACCAGTGATTCAAGGGGAGGTTTTGGGACAGATACGCAGTATTTT.

The chain is built from TRBV7-2 and TRBJ2-1; D possibly corresponds to TRBD1 (6 bases). From germline, CDR1 is SGHTA and CDR2 FQGNSA. This CDR3 comprises 15 residues. V gave up 5 bases and J gave up 7 bases, with 18 bases separating them. The CDR3 loop reads CASSPTTIRGNEQFF. CDR3 in DNA: TGTGCCAGCAGCCCAACGACGATCAGGGGAAATGAGCAGTTCTTC.

This sequence joins TRBV28 and TRBJ2-1; the match to TRBD1 covers 8 bases. The germline V gene encodes CDR1 MDHEN and CDR2 SYDVKM. V dropped 4 bases and J dropped 8; count of bases not matched to a gene: 4. The CDR3 has 13 residues. CDR3 coding DNA: TGTGCCAGCAGTTCAGGACAGGGCCATGAGCAGTTCTTC. It encodes CASSSGQGHEQFF. Full variable domain (remainder filled in from reference TRBV28 and TRBJ2-1): DVKVTQSSRYLVKRTGEKVFLECVQDMDHENMFWYRQDPGLGLRLIYFSYDVKMKEKGDIPEGYSVSREKKERFSLILESASTNQTSMYLCASSSGQGHEQFFGPGTRLTVL.

This clone was counted once. V gene TRBV27 combines with J gene TRBJ2-5; TRBD2 agrees at 11 bases. Unmatched junction bases numbered 6, after V lost 1 base and J lost 5 bases. Germline lookup yields CDR1 MNHEY and CDR2 SMNVEV (reference sequence). CDR3 length equals 16 residues. CDR3 loop: CASSLYSGRAGETQYF. CDR3 DNA: TGTGCCAGCAGTTTATATAGCGGGAGGGCCGGGGAGACCCAGTACTTC.

The chain combines TRBV11-3 with TRBJ1-3; tentatively, D is TRBD1 (5 bases). The V end lost 8 bases, the J end lost 4 bases, and 12 bases lay between the germline ends. CDR3 size: 13 residues. Germline CDR1 and CDR2: SGHNT and YENEEA. The CDR3 is CASAQGSGNTIYF. CDR3 DNA: TGTGCCAGCGCCCAGGGCTCCGGAAACACCATATATTTT.

The rearrangement joins TRBV28 to TRBJ2-1; 7 nucleotides agree with TRBD1. Germline CDR1 MDHEN, CDR2 SYDVKM. This CDR3 comprises 12 residues. V dropped 6 bases and J dropped 4; count of bases not matched to a gene: 0. CDR3 in DNA: TGTGCCAGCAGGACAGGGTACAATGAGCAGTTCTTC. Its protein is CASRTGYNEQFF.

The rearrangement uses TRBV6-5 and TRBJ2-4; TRBD1 might be the D (6 bases). Germline CDR1 reads MNHEY; CDR2 reads SVGAGI. Trimming took 10 bases from V and 0 from J, leaving 16 bases between them. The CDR3 is 15 residues long. The CDR3 here is CATNREDRAKNIQYF. CDR3 sequence (DNA): TGTGCCACCAACAGAGAGGACAGAGCCAAAAACATTCAGTACTTC.

The chain has TRBV18 and TRBJ2-7; TRBD2 aligns across 12 bases. The CDR3 runs 16 residues. Losses at the gene ends were 3 bases for V and 2 bases for J; bases not matched to a gene: 5. Germline-derived CDR1 and CDR2 are KGHSH and LQKENI. Here the CDR3 DNA reads TGTGCCAGCTCACCTCCGGGACTAGCGGGCACCTACGAGCAGTACTTC. Protein sequence: CASSPPGLAGTYEQYF.

This sequence joins TRBV7-3 and TRBJ2-2, with 11 nucleotides matching TRBD2. CDR1 is SGHTA, CDR2 FQGTGA, per germline. The junction had 12 bases not matched to a gene; V was cut back by 2 bases and J by 4 bases. The CDR3 consists of 19 residues. The CDR3 sequence is CASSLVPLLAGAGTGELFF. The DNA of the CDR3 is TGTGCCAGCAGCTTAGTCCCCCTACTAGCGGGAGCGGGCACCGGGGAGCTGTTTTTT.

Details on this clone: Other DNA variants within this sample encode the same CDR3. J is TRBJ1-5 and V is TRBV19; D not resolved. The germline gives CDR1 LNHDA, CDR2 SQIVND (reference sequence). The V and J ends lost 3 bases and 3 bases respectively, with 6 bases between them. The CDR3 consists of 13 residues. The CDR3 here is CASSIQSNQPQHF. Here the CDR3 DNA reads TGTGCCAGTAGTATTCAATCCAATCAGCCCCAGCATTTT.

This chain links TRBV7-3 with TRBJ2-3; 12 positions match TRBD2. Germline V lookup: CDR1 SGHTA, CDR2 FQGTGA. V trimming: 5 bases; J trimming: 0 bases; junction bases outside the gene matches: 3. CDR3 length: 16 amino acids. The CDR3: CASSPGTSGSTDTQYF. The CDR3 DNA reads TGTGCCAGCAGCCCGGGGACTAGCGGGAGCACAGATACGCAGTATTTT. The full variable domain, in which reference TRBV7-3 and TRBJ2-3 provide the parts outside the CDR3, is GAGVSQTPSNKVTEKGKYVELRCDPISGHTALYWYRQSLGQGPEFLIYFQGTGAADDSGLPNDRFFAVRPEGSVSTLKIQRTERGDSAVYLCASSPGTSGSTDTQYFGPGTRLTVL.

CDR3 sequence (DNA): TGTGCCAGCAGTCTCCGGGACATTTTTACCGAGCAGTACTTC. Translated: CASSLRDIFTEQYF. The chain joins TRBV7-9 to TRBJ2-7; a possible D gene is TRBD1 (6 bases). CDR1 and CDR2 from the germline V gene are SEHNR and FQNEAQ (reference sequence). With 6 bases removed from V and 6 bases from J, the gap between germline ends came to 18 bases. There are 14 residues in the CDR3.

The chain is built from TRBV7-2 and TRBJ2-7, with a weak D call TRBD1 (5 bases). CDR3 size: 13 residues. V was pared by 1 base and J by 5 bases, with 9 bases between. Germline values: CDR1 SGHTA, CDR2 FQGNSA. The CDR3 DNA sequence: TGTGCCAGCAGCTTAGGCGCAGGGAACGAGCAGTACTTC. Translation gives CASSLGAGNEQYF.

The chain recombines TRBV24-1 with TRBJ2-7; D gene unclear. Germline V gives CDR1 KGHDR, CDR2 SFDVKD. V lost 8 bases and J 8 bases, leaving 9 bases between the germline ends. The CDR3 contains 10 residues. CDR3 region: CATNYLKQYF. The DNA of the CDR3 is TGTGCCACCAACTACCTTAAGCAGTACTTC.

This clone has a handful of counts. This chain joins TRBV27 and TRBJ1-2; 9 bases match TRBD1. This CDR3 is built from 16 residues. The J segment lost 2 bases and the V segment lost 1 base, leaving 5 bases of the junction unmatched. Germline loops: CDR1 MNHEY, CDR2 SMNVEV (reference sequence). The CDR3 coding sequence is TGTGCCAGCAGTTTATTGGGACAGGGTGAGAACTATGGCTACACCTTC. It translates to CASSLLGQGENYGYTF.

The chain joins TRBV13 to TRBJ2-3; D not resolved. V gave up 4 bases and J gave up 6 bases, with 8 bases separating them. Looked up from germline, CDR1 is PRHDT and CDR2 is FYEKMQ (reference sequence). CDR3 size: 12 residues. The CDR3 is CASSSQRDTQYF. CDR3 in DNA: TGTGCCAGCAGCTCGCAACGGGATACGCAGTATTTT.

The rearrangement links TRBV9 to TRBJ2-2; D is ambiguous. Germline V gene lookup returns CDR1 SGDLS and CDR2 YYNGEE. The CDR3 has 13 residues. V lost 0 bases to trimming and J lost 7 bases, with 7 bases between them. The DNA for the CDR3 is TGTGCCAGCAGCGTAGTCGGTGACGGGGAGCTGTTTTTT. Amino acids: CASSVVGDGELFF.

The genes are TRBV27 and TRBJ1-4; 9 bases line up with TRBD1. CDR1 and CDR2 (germline): MNHEY, SMNVEV (reference sequence). Trimming removed 5 bases from V and 7 bases from J; junction bases left unmatched: 5. The CDR3 spans 14 residues. CDR3 DNA: TGTGCCAGCAGTCTAACAGGGGGCCGTGAAAAACTGTTTTTT. Residues: CASSLTGGREKLFF.

Only one count was recorded for this clone. The rearrangement joins TRBV7-6 to TRBJ2-1; 11 bases line up with TRBD1. This CDR3 is 14 amino acids long. Unmatched junction bases numbered 3, after V lost 5 bases and J lost 6 bases. Per the germline V gene, CDR1 is SGHVS and CDR2 is FNYEAQ. The CDR3 protein is CASSPGTGGNEQFF. DNA of the CDR3: TGTGCCAGCAGCCCCGGGACAGGGGGCAATGAGCAGTTCTTC.

This sequence joins TRBV28 and TRBJ2-1; D gene ambiguous. The CDR3 has 14 residues. Germline lookup yields CDR1 MDHEN and CDR2 SYDVKM. With 2 bases removed from V and 5 bases from J, the gap between germline ends came to 10 bases. The CDR3 DNA is TGTGCCAGCAGTTTAGACCAGGCCGACAATGAGCAGTTCTTC. Protein: CASSLDQADNEQFF.

The V and J genes are TRBV6-5 and TRBJ2-1; tentatively, D is TRBD1 (5 bases). CDR1 MNHEY and CDR2 SVGAGI come from the germline V gene. CDR3 length equals 13 residues. V dropped 5 bases and J dropped 3 bases, with 8 bases sitting between them. The CDR3 sequence is CASSLTDYNEQFF. The CDR3, as DNA: TGTGCCAGCAGTCTGACAGACTACAATGAGCAGTTCTTC.